These 21 T cell receptor beta chains were all obtained from the same sample, sequenced in a study of blood T cell repertoires in COVID-19. Data came from immunoSEQ multiplex PCR; TCRdb stores just in-frame clones and leaves some out. The table lists 180,000 or so clones, roughly 86% of them singletons. Sequencing was done on a sample of peripheral blood. Receptors were obtained from a woman aged 45-60 years with acute or convalescent COVID-19.

The rearrangement links TRBV5-1 to TRBJ2-1, with 7 bases lining up with TRBD2. Germline CDR1 is SGHRS and CDR2 is YFSETQ. The J segment lost 3 bases and the V segment lost 4 bases, leaving 7 bases of the junction unmatched. The CDR3 is 15 amino acids. The CDR3 sequence: CASSLELADYNEQFF. The CDR3 coding sequence is TGCGCCAGCAGCCTAGAGCTAGCGGACTACAATGAGCAGTTCTTC.

J is TRBJ2-7 and V is TRBV7-2; D unclear. Trimming took off 7 bases at V and 1 base at J, with 14 bases between the two ends. The CDR3 totals 14 residues. Germline CDR1 reads SGHTA; CDR2 reads FQGNSA. CDR3 loop: CASTLGEYSYEQYF. The CDR3 nucleotides read TGTGCCAGCACCCTAGGCGAGTATTCCTACGAGCAGTACTTC.

The V and J genes are TRBV29-1 and TRBJ2-5; no clear D gene. The CDR3 is 13 residues long. Per the germline V gene, CDR1 is SQVTM and CDR2 is ANQGSEA. V lost 2 bases and J 5 bases, leaving 12 bases between the germline ends. The CDR3 DNA sequence: TGCAGCGTTGAACTAGGCAAGAGGGAGACCCAGTACTTC. Its protein product is CSVELGKRETQYF.

The V and J genes are TRBV5-4 and TRBJ2-5, with D possibly matching TRBD1 (5 bases). Between the trimmed V and J ends, which lost 0 bases and 4 bases, there was a span of 10 bases. CDR1 and CDR2 (germline): SGHNT, YYREEE (reference sequence). The CDR3 runs to 14 residues. CDR3 loop: CASSLDLGAETQYF. The CDR3 nucleotides are TGTGCCAGCAGCTTGGACCTAGGGGCAGAGACCCAGTACTTC.

DNA for the CDR3: TGTGCCAGCAGCCATACAGAGAACACTGAAGCTTTCTTT. It yields the protein CASSHTENTEAFF. V and J are TRBV5-4 and TRBJ1-1; unclear D gene. Germline V CDR1 and CDR2: SGHNT, YYREEE (reference sequence). V was cut by 4 bases and J by 1 base, with 8 bases left in between. This CDR3 has 13 amino acids.

V is TRBV5-5 and J is TRBJ2-5; perhaps TRBD1 as D (6 bases). V was shortened by 2 bases and J by 1 base, with 9 bases between the two germline ends. The germline V gene has CDR1 SGHKS and CDR2 YYEKEE (reference sequence). The length of the CDR3 is 14 residues. The CDR3 protein is CASSFGTLQETQYF. The CDR3 DNA sequence: TGTGCCAGCAGCTTTGGGACACTCCAAGAGACCCAGTACTTC.

This sequence joins TRBV4-3 and TRBJ2-1; tentative D call: TRBD2 (5 bases). Per germline, CDR1 LGHNA and CDR2 YSLEER. V was cut by 0 bases and J by 4 bases, with 13 bases left in between. The CDR3 sequence is 16 residues long. The CDR3 reads CASSQDGLTRYNEQFF. The CDR3 DNA reads TGCGCCAGCAGCCAAGATGGACTTACGAGGTACAATGAGCAGTTCTTC.

The CDR3 nucleotides read TGTGCCTGGGGATTAGCGGGCAGCGGGGAGCTGTTTTTT. Amino acids: CAWGLAGSGELFF. V is TRBV30 and J is TRBJ2-2; 7 bases fit TRBD2. Germline CDR1 and CDR2: GTSNPN and SVGIG (reference sequence). This CDR3 has 13 residues. V was pared by 5 bases and J by 7 bases, with 7 bases of the junction left unmatched.

The chain recombines TRBV21-1 with TRBJ2-1; the table calls TRBD1, which could not be checked here. TRBV21-1 is labeled a pseudogene. The CDR3 length is 15 residues. The CDR3 nucleotides read TGTGCCACCTACAGGGGGCGCGGGGCCTACAATGAGCAGTTCTTC. This sequence encodes CATYRGRGAYNEQFF.

The chain links TRBV6-5 to TRBJ1-5; TRBD1 matches at 9 bases. The germline gives CDR1 MNHEY, CDR2 SVGAGI. This CDR3 has 13 residues. With 6 bases clipped from V and 6 bases from J, the junction kept 3 bases outside the gene matches. The CDR3 here is CASSWDRAQPQHF. The DNA of the CDR3 is TGTGCCAGCAGCTGGGACAGGGCTCAGCCCCAGCATTTT.

The chain has TRBV5-1 and TRBJ2-7; no reliable D call. This CDR3 has 12 amino acids. The V and J ends lost 2 bases and 5 bases respectively, with 8 bases between them. CDR1 is SGHRS and CDR2 is YFSETQ in the germline V gene. The CDR3 region has the DNA TGCGCCAGCAGCTTTGAAGGAGACGAGCAGTACTTC. The encoded protein is CASSFEGDEQYF.

CDR3 sequence: CATSVGGSATDTQYF. The CDR3 nucleotides are TGTGCCACCAGCGTCGGGGGGAGTGCCACAGATACGCAGTATTTT. The genes are TRBV24-1 and TRBJ2-3; the match to TRBD2 covers 7 bases. The CDR3 consists of 15 residues. With V trimmed by 7 bases and J by 2 bases, 8 bases remained unmatched. Germline V CDR1 and CDR2: KGHDR, SFDVKD.

V is TRBV3-1 (or the pseudogene TRBV3-2) and J is TRBJ2-3; D gene uncertain. Germline V gene data show CDR1 as LGHDT and CDR2 as YNNKEL (reference sequence). Trimming left V 1 base short and J 4 bases short, with 3 bases between. The CDR3 extends over 12 amino acids. As DNA, the CDR3 is TGTGCCAGCAGCCAAGGGCCAGATACGCAGTATTTT. Its translation is CASSQGPDTQYF.

The chain uses TRBV21-1 and TRBJ2-7; the table names TRBD2, a call not compared with the DNA. TRBV21-1 is listed as a pseudogene. The CDR3 runs 18 residues. The CDR3 is CATAGEAGTTAQNEEQYF. The CDR3 DNA reads TGTGCCACCGCGGGAGAGGCAGGTACGACAGCCCAAAATGAGGAGCAGTACTTC.

This rearrangement joins TRBV6-5 to TRBJ2-7, with D possibly TRBD1 on 6 matching bases. V lost 6 bases to trimming and J lost 9 bases, with 15 bases between them. There are 12 residues in the CDR3. Germline CDR1 MNHEY, CDR2 SVGAGI. The CDR3 here is CASSANRDRQYF. The CDR3 nucleotides are TGTGCCAGCAGCGCCAACAGGGACCGGCAGTACTTC.

This clone was counted a few times. This chain joins TRBV6-5 and TRBJ1-2; D is unresolved. Germline CDR1 reads MNHEY; CDR2 reads SVGAGI. V was shortened by 5 bases and J by 7 bases, with 14 bases between the two germline ends. The CDR3 has 13 residues. The CDR3 coding sequence is TGTGCCAGCAGTCCCTTGAGGGAGGGTGGCTACACCTTC. Translated, it gives CASSPLREGGYTF.

This chain links TRBV2 with TRBJ1-5; no definite D call. V was trimmed by 4 bases and J by 3 bases, leaving 13 bases between them. Germline lookup yields CDR1 SNHLY and CDR2 FYNNEI. There are 15 residues in the CDR3. The CDR3 sequence is CASSVGPADNQPQHF. CDR3 nucleotides: TGTGCCAGCAGTGTGGGTCCGGCGGACAATCAGCCCCAGCATTTT.

This clone turned up a few times. The chain links TRBV5-1 to TRBJ2-5; D possibly corresponds to TRBD1 (5 bases). Per germline, CDR1 SGHRS and CDR2 YFSETQ. This CDR3 comprises 13 residues. The V and J ends lost 0 bases and 3 bases respectively, with 6 bases between them. CDR3 DNA: TGCGCCAGCAGCTTGGGCAGGGAAGAGACCCAGTACTTC. Encoded protein: CASSLGREETQYF. The variable domain in full, with the rest retrieved from reference TRBV5-1 and TRBJ2-5, is KAGVTQTPRYLIKTRGQQVTLSCSPISGHRSVSWYQQTPGQGLQFLFEYFSETQRNKGNFPGRFSGRQFSNSRSEMNVSTLELGDSALYLCASSLGREETQYFGPGTRLLVL.

This clone has only one observation. V and J are TRBV29-1 and TRBJ2-1; tentatively, D is TRBD1 (6 bases). Germline-derived CDR1 and CDR2 are SQVTM and ANQGSEA. CDR3 length equals 12 residues. The V end lost 8 bases, the J end lost 8 bases, and 16 bases lay between the germline ends. CDR3 sequence reads: CSPERGCDEQFF. The CDR3, as DNA: TGCAGCCCCGAGAGGGGGTGTGATGAGCAGTTCTTC.

In DNA, the CDR3 is TGTGCCAGCACCGACTCGGGACTGGATTACAATGAGCAGTTCTTC. The encoded protein is CASTDSGLDYNEQFF. The chain employs TRBV6-6 and TRBJ2-1; TRBD2 might be the D (6 bases). Germline V lookup: CDR1 MNHNY, CDR2 SVGAGI (reference sequence). V was trimmed by 7 bases and J by 4 bases, leaving 17 bases between them. This CDR3 region has 15 residues.

The chain recombines TRBV30 with TRBJ1-6, with no clear D. CDR3 length: 14 amino acids. Trimming cost V 0 bases and J 8 bases, with 11 bases left between them. Germline V gene sequence: CDR1 GTSNPN, CDR2 SVGIG (reference sequence). The chain's CDR3 is CAWSVAGYDSPLHF. In DNA, the CDR3 is TGTGCCTGGAGTGTAGCCGGGTACGATTCACCCCTCCACTTT.